One sample yielded the 22 T cell receptor beta chains listed below, sequenced in a study of long-term antiretroviral therapy in people with HIV (dated by TCRdb to 2021 to 2024). The immunoSEQ hsTCRB v3.0 assay was used at survey level resolution to sequence the TRB variable region. This immuneACCESS table, as held by TCRdb, lists in-frame sequences with V and J called but not all clones. Of the missing ones, under half trace to an unresolved V gene in checked studies; the others have no known cause. The sample yields approximately 36,000 clones; over 70% were counted once. Roughly 6.6% of the sample rests with the top ten. Sequences were derived from unsorted PBMCs, sampled 0.6 years after starting antiretroviral therapy. All receptors come from a man younger than 30 with HIV.

The chain carries TRBV28 and TRBJ1-5; tentatively, D is TRBD1 (6 bases). This CDR3 contains 16 residues. From germline, CDR1 is MDHEN and CDR2 SYDVKM. The V and J ends lost 3 bases and 4 bases respectively, with 16 bases between them. This CDR3 is CASSFRGAPGNQPQHF. In DNA, the CDR3 is TGTGCCAGCAGTTTTCGGGGGGCGCCGGGGAATCAGCCCCAGCATTTT. Full variable domain (outside the CDR3, taken from reference TRBV28 and TRBJ1-5): DVKVTQSSRYLVKRTGEKVFLECVQDMDHENMFWYRQDPGLGLRLIYFSYDVKMKEKGDIPEGYSVSREKKERFSLILESASTNQTSMYLCASSFRGAPGNQPQHFGDGTRLSIL.

The chain is built from TRBV5-4 and TRBJ2-3, with a weak D call TRBD2 (5 bases). This CDR3 is built from 14 residues. Germline CDR1 reads SGHNT; CDR2 reads YYREEE (reference sequence). Trimming took off 0 bases at V and 5 bases at J, with 10 bases between the two ends. For the CDR3, the DNA is TGTGCCAGCAGCTTGGGGCCCAGCGGAGATACGCAGTATTTT. Translating gives CASSLGPSGDTQYF.

The chain combines TRBV11-2 with TRBJ2-2; 7 bases are a match to TRBD2. With V trimmed by 5 bases and J by 4 bases, 7 bases remained unmatched. CDR1 and CDR2 (germline): SGHAT, FQNNGV. This CDR3 comprises 15 residues. CDR3 region: CASSARVAGTGELFF. The CDR3 DNA reads as TGTGCCAGCAGCGCCCGGGTAGCGGGCACCGGGGAGCTGTTTTTT.

V and J are TRBV12-2 and TRBJ2-2; TRBD2, as called in the table, went unchecked against the DNA. TRBV12-2 is recorded as a pseudogene. The length of the CDR3 is 15 residues. In DNA, the CDR3 is TGTGCAAGTCGCCCCCGGACTAGCGTGCACGGGGAGCTGTTTTTT. Its translation: CASRPRTSVHGELFF.

The CDR3 reads CASSPNQGSYGYTF. The CDR3 DNA reads as TGTGCCAGCAGCCCAAACCAGGGGTCGTATGGCTACACCTTC. The rearrangement uses TRBV7-8 and TRBJ1-2, with D possibly matching TRBD1 (6 bases). The CDR3 runs 14 residues. V shed 5 bases and J shed 5 bases, with 15 bases lying between them. Per the germline V gene, CDR1 is SGHVS and CDR2 is FQNEAQ.

The sample holds one count of this clone. The chain has TRBV11-2 and TRBJ2-7; 7 positions match TRBD2. This CDR3 has 16 amino acids. After removal of 3 bases from V and 6 bases from J, the junction contained 14 bases not matched to a gene. Germline assignment: CDR1 SGHAT and CDR2 FQNNGV. The CDR3 DNA sequence: TGTGCCAGCAGCTTGAAACTAGCGCATATTTCACTCGAGCAGTACTTC. Its protein is CASSLKLAHISLEQYF.

This chain uses TRBV19 with TRBJ2-3, with 7 bases aligning to TRBD1. The length of the CDR3 is 15 residues. With V trimmed by 6 bases and J by 3 bases, 9 bases remained unmatched. Germline V gene data show CDR1 as LNHDA and CDR2 as SQIVND (reference sequence). CDR3: CASRQTGLRTDTQYF. The CDR3 DNA is TGTGCCAGTAGGCAGACAGGGCTTCGGACAGATACGCAGTATTTT.

This chain joins TRBV4-1 and TRBJ2-3; D is possibly TRBD1 (5 bases). The CDR3 runs to 14 residues. Per germline, CDR1 MGHRA and CDR2 YSYEKL. Trimming took off 4 bases at V and 1 base at J, with 9 bases between the two ends. CDR3 sequence: CASSPEQGTDTQYF. CDR3 nucleotides: TGCGCCAGCAGCCCAGAACAGGGCACAGATACGCAGTATTTT.

This clone was detected once. The rearrangement joins TRBV11-3 to TRBJ2-7; 8 bases line up with TRBD1. The CDR3 consists of 14 residues. Germline lookup yields CDR1 SGHNT and CDR2 YENEEA. With 5 bases clipped from V and 6 bases from J, the junction kept 9 bases outside the gene matches. CDR3 coding DNA: TGTGCCAGCAGCCCAGGACAGGGTTCGTCCGAGCAGTACTTC. The encoded protein is CASSPGQGSSEQYF. Looking up the rest from reference TRBV11-3 and TRBJ2-7 gives the full variable domain: EAGVVQSPRYKIIEKKQPVAFWCNPISGHNTLYWYLQNLGQGPELLIRYENEEAVDDSQLPKDRFSAERLKGVDSTLKIQPAELGDSAVYLCASSPGQGSSEQYFGPGTRLTVT.

The rearrangement uses TRBV27 and TRBJ2-3; TRBD2 aligns across 11 bases. CDR1 is MNHEY and CDR2 is SMNVEV in the germline V gene (reference sequence). V lost 9 bases to trimming and J lost 2 bases; unmatched junction nucleotides: 1. There are 13 residues in the CDR3. DNA for the CDR3: TGTGCCAGTAGCGGGAGGGCCACAGATACGCAGTATTTT. It is translated as CASSGRATDTQYF.

The rearrangement links TRBV29-1 to TRBJ2-2, with 8 bases lining up with TRBD1. Trimming removed 3 bases from V and 1 base from J; junction bases left unmatched: 1. From germline, CDR1 is SQVTM and CDR2 ANQGSEA. CDR3 length: 14 residues. This CDR3 is CSVDRGLNTGELFF. The CDR3 DNA reads as TGCAGCGTTGACAGGGGGCTGAACACCGGGGAGCTGTTTTTT.

This clone came up once. This CDR3 reads CASSLDRHNQPQHF. CDR3 sequence (DNA): TGTGCCAGCAGCTTAGACAGGCACAATCAGCCCCAGCATTTT. The chain couples TRBV7-9 to TRBJ1-5; tentatively, D is TRBD1 (5 bases). With 1 base removed from V and 3 bases from J, the gap between germline ends came to 7 bases. Germline V lookup: CDR1 SEHNR, CDR2 FQNEAQ (reference sequence). The CDR3 runs to 14 residues.

The rearrangement links TRBV9 to TRBJ2-5, with a weak D call TRBD2 (6 bases). The length of the CDR3 is 15 residues. V dropped 0 bases and J dropped 5 bases, with 14 bases sitting between them. Germline CDR1 is SGDLS and CDR2 is YYNGEE. In DNA, the CDR3 is TGTGCCAGCAGCGTAGGAGGTGGTGGGAGGGAGACCCAGTACTTC. Protein sequence: CASSVGGGGRETQYF.

The DNA of the CDR3 is TGTGCCAGCACCTATCGGGAGAGAGCTGAGCAGTTCTTC. Its protein product is CASTYRERAEQFF. This chain connects TRBV7-9 to TRBJ2-1, with D perhaps TRBD2 (6 bases). CDR1 and CDR2 from the germline V gene are SEHNR and FQNEAQ (reference sequence). The CDR3 extends over 13 amino acids. V lost 7 bases, J lost 9 bases, and 16 bases lay in between.

The chain carries TRBV11-2 and TRBJ2-7; 9 positions agree with TRBD2. V gave up 3 bases and J gave up 4 bases; unmatched junction bases: 10. In germline, CDR1 is SGHAT, CDR2 FQNNGV. There are 16 residues in the CDR3. This CDR3 reads CASSLDRAGGVYEQYF. DNA for the CDR3: TGTGCCAGCAGCTTGGATCGGGCGGGAGGGGTGTACGAGCAGTACTTC.

J is TRBJ2-3 and V is TRBV9; 9 nucleotides agree with TRBD2. From germline, CDR1 is SGDLS and CDR2 YYNGEE. V lost 2 bases and J lost 4; bases outside the gene matches: 5. The CDR3 is made up of 15 amino acids. The CDR3 region has the DNA TGTGCCAGCAGCGTTGTTACTAGCGGGCCAGATACGCAGTATTTT. Translating it yields CASSVVTSGPDTQYF. The whole variable domain, filled in from reference TRBV9 and TRBJ2-3, reads DSGVTQTPKHLITATGQRVTLRCSPRSGDLSVYWYQQSLDQGLQFLIQYYNGEERAKGNILERFSAQQFPDLHSELNLSSLELGDSALYFCASSVVTSGPDTQYFGPGTRLTVL.

The sample holds a few counts of this clone. The chain couples TRBV5-4 to TRBJ2-7; D tentatively fits TRBD1 or TRBD2 (5 bases each). The ends were cut back, 0 bases at V and 7 bases at J, with 11 bases in the middle. This CDR3 spans 13 amino acids. Germline CDR1 SGHNT, CDR2 YYREEE (reference sequence). The CDR3 bases are TGTGCCAGCAGCTTGGGTGTGTGGGGGGAGCAGTACTTC. Protein sequence: CASSLGVWGEQYF.

The CDR3 bases are TGTGCCAGCAGCGTGAACAGGGTTTCGGTTCAGCCCCAGCATTTT. Residues: CASSVNRVSVQPQHF. The gene calls are TRBV28 and TRBJ1-5; possible D gene TRBD1, 6 bases. The CDR3 length is 15 residues. V lost 6 bases and J lost 6, with 18 bases in between. Germline lookup yields CDR1 MDHEN and CDR2 SYDVKM. Variable domain in full (rest from reference TRBV28 and TRBJ1-5): DVKVTQSSRYLVKRTGEKVFLECVQDMDHENMFWYRQDPGLGLRLIYFSYDVKMKEKGDIPEGYSVSREKKERFSLILESASTNQTSMYLCASSVNRVSVQPQHFGDGTRLSIL.

In this sample, this clone turned up a few times. The CDR3 DNA sequence: TGCGCCAGCAGCTTGGGACACCGGGACTTCAACACCGGGGAGCTGTTTTTT. It yields the protein CASSLGHRDFNTGELFF. The chain carries TRBV5-1 and TRBJ2-2; D is possibly TRBD2 (6 bases). CDR3 length equals 17 residues. V lost 0 bases, J lost 2 bases, and 14 bases lay in between. From germline, CDR1 is SGHRS and CDR2 YFSETQ.

This chain uses TRBV28 with TRBJ1-2; no clear D gene. CDR1 and CDR2 (germline): MDHEN, SYDVKM. CDR3 length equals 13 residues. V lost 4 bases, J lost 4 bases, and 10 bases lay in between. The chain's CDR3 is CASSSQKGYGYTF. The DNA of the CDR3 is TGTGCCAGCAGTTCACAGAAGGGCTATGGCTACACCTTC.

The V and J genes are TRBV29-1 and TRBJ1-1; possible D gene TRBD1, 6 bases. The CDR3 has 10 residues. Germline lookup yields CDR1 SQVTM and CDR2 ANQGSEA. V shed 4 bases and J shed 8 bases, with 8 bases lying between them. The CDR3, as DNA: TGCAGCGTTGTGGACAGAGAAGCTTTCTTT. Translation gives CSVVDREAFF.

This clone was counted a single time. The rearrangement links TRBV27 to TRBJ2-7, with TRBD1 matching over 7 bases. CDR3 length: 13 residues. The junction had 3 bases not matched to a gene; V was cut back by 2 bases and J by 5 bases. CDR1 and CDR2 (germline): MNHEY, SMNVEV (reference sequence). The CDR3 protein is CASSLRGGNEQYF. The CDR3 DNA follows: TGTGCCAGCAGTTTAAGAGGGGGCAACGAGCAGTACTTC.